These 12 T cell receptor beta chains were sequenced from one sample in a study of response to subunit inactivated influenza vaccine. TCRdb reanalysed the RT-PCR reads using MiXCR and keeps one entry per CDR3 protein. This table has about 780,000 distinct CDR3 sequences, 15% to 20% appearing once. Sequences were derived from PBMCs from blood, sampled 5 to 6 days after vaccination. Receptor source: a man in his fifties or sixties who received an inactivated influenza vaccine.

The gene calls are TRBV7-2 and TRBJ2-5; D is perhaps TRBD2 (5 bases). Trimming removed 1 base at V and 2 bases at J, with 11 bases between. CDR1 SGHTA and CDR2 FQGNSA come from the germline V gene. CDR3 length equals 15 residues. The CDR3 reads CASSLERLGQETQYF. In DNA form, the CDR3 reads TGTGCCAGCAGCTTAGAGCGGCTGGGACAAGAGACCCAGTACTTC.

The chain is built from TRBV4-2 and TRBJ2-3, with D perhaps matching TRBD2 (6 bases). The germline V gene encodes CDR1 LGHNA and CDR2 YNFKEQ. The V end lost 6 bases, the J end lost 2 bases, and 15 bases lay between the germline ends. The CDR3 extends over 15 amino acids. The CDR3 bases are TGTGCCAGCAGTGTCGGGGGAACAGACACAGATACGCAGTATTTT. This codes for CASSVGGTDTDTQYF.

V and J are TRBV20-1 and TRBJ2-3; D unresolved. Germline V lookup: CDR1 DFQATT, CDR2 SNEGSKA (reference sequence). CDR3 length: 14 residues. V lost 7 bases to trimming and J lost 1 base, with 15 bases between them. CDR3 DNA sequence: TGCAGTGGTACCGGGCCTGCTGGCACAGATACGCAGTATTTT. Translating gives CSGTGPAGTDTQYF.

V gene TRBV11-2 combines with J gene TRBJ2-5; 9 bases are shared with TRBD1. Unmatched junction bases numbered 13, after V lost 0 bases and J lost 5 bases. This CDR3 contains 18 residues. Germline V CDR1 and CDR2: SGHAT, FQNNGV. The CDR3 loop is CASSLEQGARPSRETQYF. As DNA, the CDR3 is TGTGCCAGCAGCTTAGAACAGGGGGCTCGCCCCTCGCGGGAGACCCAGTACTTC.

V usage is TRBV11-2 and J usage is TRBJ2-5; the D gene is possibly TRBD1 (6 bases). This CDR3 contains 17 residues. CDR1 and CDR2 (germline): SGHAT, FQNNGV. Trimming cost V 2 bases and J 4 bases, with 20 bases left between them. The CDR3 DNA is TGTGCCAGCAGCTTATCCCTCACGGCAGGGGTAGGAGAGACCCAGTACTTC. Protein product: CASSLSLTAGVGETQYF.

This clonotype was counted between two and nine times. The CDR3 sequence is CASSPDRGFYNEQFF. DNA of the CDR3: TGTGCCAGCAGCCCGGACAGGGGGTTTTACAATGAGCAGTTCTTC. The genes are TRBV6-2 or TRBV6-3 and TRBJ2-1; 10 bases are a match to TRBD1. Per the germline V gene, CDR1 is MNHEY and CDR2 is SVGEGT. The V segment lost 6 bases and the J segment 4 bases; nucleotides outside the gene matches: 6. The CDR3 is made up of 15 amino acids.

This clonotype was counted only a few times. CDR3 DNA sequence: TGCAGCGTTGGGGCAGGATTGTCCCATGGCTACACCTTC. This translates into CSVGAGLSHGYTF. The chain is built from TRBV29-1 and TRBJ1-2, with no clear D. Germline loops: CDR1 SQVTM, CDR2 ANQGSEA. The V gene lost 4 bases and the J gene lost 6 bases, with 15 bases spanning the gap. This CDR3 is built from 13 residues.

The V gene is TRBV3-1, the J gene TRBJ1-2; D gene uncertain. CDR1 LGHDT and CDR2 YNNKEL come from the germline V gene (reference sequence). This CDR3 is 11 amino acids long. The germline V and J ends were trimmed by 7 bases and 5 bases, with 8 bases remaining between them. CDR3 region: CASTEGYGYTF. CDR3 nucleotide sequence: TGTGCCAGCACAGAAGGATATGGCTACACCTTC.

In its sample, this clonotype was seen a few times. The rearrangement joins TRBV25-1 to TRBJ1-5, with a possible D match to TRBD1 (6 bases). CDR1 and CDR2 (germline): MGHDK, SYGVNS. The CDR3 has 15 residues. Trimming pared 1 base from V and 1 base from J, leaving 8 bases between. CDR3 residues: CASSESGVSNQPQHF. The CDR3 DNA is TGTGCCAGCAGTGAATCAGGGGTGAGCAATCAGCCCCAGCATTTT.

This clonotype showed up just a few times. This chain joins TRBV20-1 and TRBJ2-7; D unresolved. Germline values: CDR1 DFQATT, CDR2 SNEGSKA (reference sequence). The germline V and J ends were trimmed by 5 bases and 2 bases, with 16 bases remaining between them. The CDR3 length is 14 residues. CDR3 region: CSAHPDKPPYEQYF. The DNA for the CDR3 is TGCAGTGCTCACCCCGACAAGCCCCCCTACGAGCAGTACTTC.

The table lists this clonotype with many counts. CDR3 amino acids: CASSQIGRREAFF. In DNA, the CDR3 is TGCGCCAGCAGCCAGATCGGCAGGCGTGAAGCTTTCTTT. The chain recombines TRBV4-1 with TRBJ1-1; no clear D. Trimming cost V 3 bases and J 7 bases, with 12 bases left between them. Germline CDR1 reads MGHRA; CDR2 reads YSYEKL. The CDR3 loop spans 13 amino acids.

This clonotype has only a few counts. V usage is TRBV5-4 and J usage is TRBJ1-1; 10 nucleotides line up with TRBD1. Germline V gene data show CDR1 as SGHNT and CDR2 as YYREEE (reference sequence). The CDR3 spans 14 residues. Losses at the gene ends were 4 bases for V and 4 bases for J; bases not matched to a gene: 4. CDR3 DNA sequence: TGTGCCAGCAGCGGGGGACAGGGGACCACTGAAGCTTTCTTT. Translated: CASSGGQGTTEAFF.